Below, 30 T cell receptor beta chains from the same sample are listed, as sequenced in a study of CDR3 diversity in severe acne (dated by TCRdb to about 2019). Library creation used PCR. TCRdb names Illumina HiSeq 2000 as the instrument used. Starting from the raw public reads, TCRdb applied fastp trimming at Q25, assembled clones with MiXCR and retained in-frame beta chains. Each entry is one CDR3 protein sequence, shown with its most common DNA and genes. The sample includes about 85,000 distinct CDR3 sequences, with roughly 52% observed a single time. The ten largest clonotypes hold about 9.4% of the sample. Specimen: blood. Source of these receptors: a male donor in good health, serving as a control.

The sample holds many counts of this clonotype. The J gene is TRBJ1-2, the V gene TRBV9; the D is unclear. Per the germline V gene, CDR1 is SGDLS and CDR2 is YYNGEE. Trimming left V 4 bases short and J 4 bases short, with 14 bases between. This CDR3 has 14 amino acids. CDR3 loop: CASSPGGIGYGYTF. In DNA, the CDR3 is TGTGCCAGCAGCCCCGGTGGGATCGGCTATGGCTACACCTTC.

The chain recombines TRBV20-1 with TRBJ2-7; 7 nucleotides agree with TRBD1. CDR1 and CDR2 from the germline V gene are DFQATT and SNEGSKA (reference sequence). V dropped 3 bases and J dropped 0; count of bases not matched to a gene: 5. This CDR3 region has 14 residues. The CDR3 sequence is CSASIRDSSYEQYF. CDR3 nucleotides: TGCAGTGCTAGCATCCGGGACAGCTCCTACGAGCAGTACTTC.

This clonotype turned up a few times. The V call is TRBV24-1, the J call TRBJ1-2; no firm D call. CDR3 length equals 15 residues. Germline loops: CDR1 KGHDR, CDR2 SFDVKD. Trimming took off 3 bases at V and 8 bases at J, with 18 bases between the two ends. The CDR3 DNA is TGTGCCACCAGTGATCCCGCCGCCTCTTGGGGAGGCTACACCTTC. Translating it yields CATSDPAASWGGYTF.

In this sample, this clonotype turned up a few times. The chain joins TRBV7-3 to TRBJ2-3; D remains unclear. The CDR3 sequence is 12 residues long. Trimming took 6 bases from V and 5 from J, leaving 9 bases between them. Germline lookup yields CDR1 SGHTA and CDR2 FQGTGA. The CDR3 DNA sequence: TGTGCCAGCAGTCCATACAGAGATACGCAGTATTTT. It codes for CASSPYRDTQYF. The whole variable domain, remainder taken from reference TRBV7-3 and TRBJ2-3, is GAGVSQTPSNKVTEKGKYVELRCDPISGHTALYWYRQSLGQGPEFLIYFQGTGAADDSGLPNDRFFAVRPEGSVSTLKIQRTERGDSAVYLCASSPYRDTQYFGPGTRLTVL.

This clonotype has more than one count but fewer than ten. CDR3 region: CASSQDSLSNQPQHF. Written as DNA, the CDR3 is TGTGCCAGCAGCCAAGACAGCCTTAGCAATCAGCCCCAGCATTTT. The J gene is TRBJ1-5, the V gene TRBV3-1; no reliable D call. V dropped 0 bases and J dropped 0 bases, with 6 bases sitting between them. Germline V gene data show CDR1 as LGHDT and CDR2 as YNNKEL (reference sequence). This CDR3 is built from 15 residues.

In this sample, this clonotype turned up once. The CDR3 here is CASSLVPWPSSGELFF. The CDR3 DNA sequence: TGTGCCAGCAGTTTGGTTCCGTGGCCGAGCAGCGGGGAGCTGTTTTTT. The chain has TRBV12-3 or TRBV12-4 and TRBJ2-2; no definite D call. V lost 3 bases to trimming and J lost 7 bases, with 18 bases between them. This CDR3 has 16 amino acids.

This clonotype was seen a few times. The chain recombines TRBV7-3 with TRBJ1-2; maybe TRBD1 (5 bases). Germline V gene data show CDR1 as SGHTA and CDR2 as FQGTGA. CDR3 length equals 14 residues. The V end was cut by 2 bases, the J end by 8 bases, with 15 bases between. DNA of the CDR3: TGTGCCAGCAGCTTACGTTCAAGAGGGGACGGCTACACCTTC. This codes for CASSLRSRGDGYTF.

This clonotype has just a few counts. The chain has TRBV6-5 and TRBJ1-2, with TRBD1 as a possible D gene (5 bases). The V gene lost 6 bases and the J gene lost 3 bases, with 11 bases spanning the gap. The CDR3 consists of 13 residues. Germline V gene lookup returns CDR1 MNHEY and CDR2 SVGAGI. The CDR3 is CASSWDGDYGYTF. The CDR3 DNA is TGTGCCAGCAGCTGGGACGGAGACTATGGCTACACCTTC.

The V call is TRBV10-3, the J call TRBJ1-1; the D gene is possibly TRBD1 (5 bases). V lost 4 bases and J 3 bases, leaving 9 bases between the germline ends. From germline, CDR1 is ENHRY and CDR2 SYGVKD. This CDR3 has 13 amino acids. CDR3 amino acids: CAISVREDTEAFF. DNA of the CDR3: TGTGCCATCAGTGTCAGGGAGGACACTGAAGCTTTCTTT.

By sample share, this clonotype is medium-sized. This sequence joins TRBV19 and TRBJ2-5; 7 nucleotides line up with TRBD2. CDR3 length equals 14 residues. Germline CDR1 and CDR2: LNHDA and SQIVND (reference sequence). The V segment lost 4 bases and the J segment 5 bases; nucleotides outside the gene matches: 7. The CDR3 nucleotides are TGTGCCAGTAGTACCCGCAGGGAGGGGGAGACCCAGTACTTC. Protein product: CASSTRREGETQYF.

The CDR3 DNA sequence: TGTGCCAGCAGGAGAGCGGGAGGCGGAGAGACCCAGTACTTC. Translated: CASRRAGGGETQYF. The chain employs TRBV6-5 and TRBJ2-5; 9 bases are shared with TRBD2. This CDR3 region has 14 residues. CDR1 is MNHEY, CDR2 SVGAGI, per germline. The V gene end was trimmed by 6 bases and the J gene end by 4 bases; junction bases not matched to a gene: 6.

This clonotype was counted between two and nine times. The V gene is TRBV5-4, the J gene TRBJ2-7; tentatively, D is TRBD2 (6 bases). Per the germline V gene, CDR1 is SGHNT and CDR2 is YYREEE (reference sequence). CDR3 length: 15 residues. The germline V and J ends were trimmed by 3 bases and 5 bases, with 18 bases remaining between them. CDR3 sequence (DNA): TGTGCCAGCAGCTGGTTACCGGGAGTAGGCGACGAGCAGTACTTC. This gives the protein CASSWLPGVGDEQYF.

CDR3 region: CASSLSTSGSSYNEQFF. The CDR3 coding sequence is TGTGCCAGCAGTCTCTCGACTAGCGGGAGCTCCTACAATGAGCAGTTCTTC. The chain employs TRBV6-5 and TRBJ2-1, with 12 bases aligning to TRBD2. The CDR3 contains 17 residues. In germline, CDR1 is MNHEY, CDR2 SVGAGI. The V and J ends lost 5 bases and 0 bases, in that order; junction bases with no gene match: 5.

A remark on this clonotype: Germline and junction disagree at one end, which may indicate a read error. The rearrangement joins TRBV5-1 to TRBJ1-2; TRBD1 is a possible D gene (6 bases). Germline-derived CDR1 and CDR2 are SGHRS and YFSETQ. The CDR3 runs 12 residues. The CDR3 nucleotides are TGTGCCAGCAGCTTCGGCGGGGGCGGCTACACCTTC. Encoded protein: CASSFGGGGYTF.

This clonotype was recorded a few times. The V gene is TRBV10-3, the J gene TRBJ1-1; D unresolved. The CDR3 runs 15 residues. V was shortened by 4 bases and J by 1 base, with 13 bases between the two germline ends. Germline loops: CDR1 ENHRY, CDR2 SYGVKD. CDR3 sequence reads: CAISGGTTANTEAFF. The CDR3 DNA reads as TGTGCCATCAGTGGGGGAACGACCGCGAACACTGAAGCTTTCTTT.

Worth noting for this clonotype: At one end, the junction sequence differs from germline, possibly due to a read error. The gene calls are TRBV5-4 and TRBJ1-1; the D gene is possibly TRBD1 (6 bases). Germline lookup yields CDR1 SGHNT and CDR2 YYREEE (reference sequence). This CDR3 contains 15 residues. CDR3 coding DNA: TGTGCCGGCAGCTTGCAGGGGCTGGGGGACACTGAAGCTTCCTTT. It translates to CAGSLQGLGDTEASF.

V usage is TRBV7-9 and J usage is TRBJ2-3, with 7 bases matching TRBD2. V was pared by 1 base and J by 3 bases, with 4 bases of the junction left unmatched. The CDR3 is made up of 15 amino acids. In germline, CDR1 is SEHNR, CDR2 FQNEAQ (reference sequence). The CDR3 DNA reads TGTGCCAGCAGCTTAGTGGCTAGCGGAACAGATACGCAGTATTTT. It translates to CASSLVASGTDTQYF.

This clonotype was counted many times. CDR3 coding DNA: TGTGCCAGCAGTGGATACAGGGGACTTTACTCTGGAAACACCATATATTTT. Amino acid sequence: CASSGYRGLYSGNTIYF. This chain connects TRBV6-1 to TRBJ1-3; 7 bases are shared with TRBD1. Germline CDR1 is MNHNS and CDR2 is SASEGT. The CDR3 runs 17 residues. V gave up 4 bases and J gave up 0 bases; unmatched junction bases: 9.

The CDR3 sequence is CASSQEGTGGYEQYF. In DNA form, the CDR3 reads TGTGCCAGCAGCCAAGAGGGGACAGGGGGCTACGAGCAGTACTTC. The chain couples TRBV4-2 to TRBJ2-7, with TRBD1 matching over 11 bases. This CDR3 contains 15 residues. Trimming at V came to 0 bases and at J to 3 bases, leaving 1 base not matched to a gene. CDR1 is LGHNA and CDR2 is YNFKEQ in the germline V gene.

This clonotype appeared many times. V is TRBV18 and J is TRBJ2-5; D not resolved. The CDR3 consists of 11 residues. CDR1 and CDR2 from the germline V gene are KGHSH and LQKENI. Trimming pared 4 bases from V and 2 bases from J, leaving 2 bases between. CDR3 protein: CASSRQETQYF. In nucleotides, the CDR3 is TGTGCCAGCTCACGGCAAGAGACCCAGTACTTC.

The V call is TRBV2, the J call TRBJ1-1; TRBD1 agrees at 7 bases. V was pared by 4 bases and J by 4 bases, with 3 bases of the junction left unmatched. The CDR3 loop spans 13 amino acids. Germline lookup yields CDR1 SNHLY and CDR2 FYNNEI. This CDR3 is CASSGQGGTEAFF. CDR3 bases: TGTGCCAGCAGTGGACAGGGAGGCACTGAAGCTTTCTTT.

The CDR3 spells CASSFGQGAESEQYF. CDR3 sequence (DNA): TGTGCCAGCAGCTTCGGACAGGGGGCGGAAAGCGAGCAGTACTTC. The chain carries TRBV13 and TRBJ2-7; TRBD1 matches at 11 bases. The germline V gene has CDR1 PRHDT and CDR2 FYEKMQ (reference sequence). Germline trimming cut 3 bases from V and 6 bases from J; bases unmatched to any gene: 7. This CDR3 has 15 amino acids.

The table lists this clonotype with a few counts. The CDR3 DNA sequence: TGTGCCTCGAGGGGGAGAGAGAACACTGAAGCTTTCTTT. It specifies CASRGRENTEAFF. This chain links TRBV10-3 with TRBJ1-1; the D gene is possibly TRBD1 (6 bases). The V end lost 11 bases, the J end lost 1 base, and 14 bases lay between the germline ends. Germline V CDR1 and CDR2: ENHRY, SYGVKD. The CDR3 has 13 amino acids.

The V call is TRBV10-3, the J call TRBJ2-5; a weak D match, TRBD1 (6 bases). The CDR3 totals 12 residues. The germline V and J ends were trimmed by 2 bases and 11 bases, with 12 bases remaining between them. From germline, CDR1 is ENHRY and CDR2 SYGVKD. DNA for the CDR3: TGTGCCATCAGTGAGGCGACAGGAGGACAGTACTTC. It yields the protein CAISEATGGQYF.

The gene calls are TRBV5-1 and TRBJ2-7; 9 nucleotides match TRBD1. Losses at the gene ends were 4 bases for V and 0 bases for J; bases not matched to a gene: 8. The V gene's germline CDR1 is SGHRS and CDR2 YFSETQ. The CDR3 is 16 residues long. CDR3 loop: CASSGGQGHLSYEQYF. Here the CDR3 DNA reads TGCGCCAGCAGCGGGGGACAGGGACACCTCTCCTACGAGCAGTACTTC.

J is TRBJ1-6 and V is TRBV20-1; 8 bases are shared with TRBD1. The germline V gene has CDR1 DFQATT and CDR2 SNEGSKA (reference sequence). Trimming cost V 5 bases and J 7 bases; bases outside gene matches: 10. The CDR3 runs to 15 residues. CDR3 coding DNA: TGCAGTGCTCCGAGGACAGGGTCGGAGAATTCACCCCTCCACTTT. Translation: CSAPRTGSENSPLHF.

The chain is built from TRBV9 and TRBJ1-2; D possibly corresponds to TRBD1 (6 bases). CDR1 is SGDLS, CDR2 YYNGEE, per germline. V shed 4 bases and J shed 4 bases, with 26 bases lying between them. The CDR3 is 18 amino acids. The CDR3 spells CASSPTSGGGAISYGYTF. For the CDR3, the DNA is TGTGCCAGCAGCCCCACTAGCGGGGGGGGGGCGATAAGCTATGGCTACACCTTC.

V usage is TRBV2 and J usage is TRBJ2-2; D gene uncertain. V lost 4 bases and J lost 5, with 5 bases in between. The CDR3 has 12 amino acids. From germline, CDR1 is SNHLY and CDR2 FYNNEI. CDR3 protein: CASSGDTGELFF. In DNA, the CDR3 is TGTGCCAGCAGTGGAGATACCGGGGAGCTGTTTTTT. Full variable domain (missing parts from reference TRBV2 and TRBJ2-2): EPEVTQTPSHQVTQMGQEVILRCVPISNHLYFYWYRQILGQKVEFLVSFYNNEISEKSEIFDDQFSVERPDGSNFTLKIRSTKLEDSAMYFCASSGDTGELFFGEGSRLTVL.

V and J are TRBV20-1 and TRBJ2-2, with D possibly matching TRBD1 (5 bases). Between the trimmed V and J ends, which lost 5 bases and 7 bases, there was a span of 11 bases. There are 12 residues in the CDR3. Germline values: CDR1 DFQATT, CDR2 SNEGSKA (reference sequence). CDR3 bases: TGCAGTGCTTCCGGACAATTCGGGGAGCTGTTTTTT. This sequence encodes CSASGQFGELFF.

This clonotype was counted ten times or more. V usage is TRBV18 and J usage is TRBJ2-5; D unresolved. Trimming removed 0 bases at V and 3 bases at J, with 2 bases between. The CDR3 extends over 12 amino acids. The V gene's germline CDR1 is KGHSH and CDR2 LQKENI. CDR3 amino acids: CASSPPEETQYF. The CDR3 DNA reads TGTGCCAGCTCACCACCTGAAGAGACCCAGTACTTC.